This record looks at one T cell receptor beta chain sequence and its context. Investigators profiled TCR beta VDJ and CDR3 from genomic DNA template. TCRdb reprocessed the reads via MiXCR and lists one record per CDR3 protein. This sample yields some 170,000 distinct CDR3 sequences, of which 45% to 55% are seen a single time; 1.1% belongs to the top ten. Patients who underwent sequencing had shown CD8+CD57+ cell expansion by flow cytometry. As a group, the patients uniformly had severe acquired aplastic anemia. The record originates from a study of CD8+CD57+ T cells in acquired aplastic anemia. CDR1 is DFQATT and CDR2 is SNEGSKA in the germline V gene (reference sequence). The CDR3 has 13 residues.

Sequencing was performed on sorted CD4+, CD8+, or CD8+CD57+ T cells (not recorded which) from PBMCs. The rearrangement joins TRBV20-1 to TRBJ2-7; no clear D gene. This TCR was sampled from a human donor with aplastic anemia. DNA of the CDR3: TGCAGCGCCACCCGAATAGGGTACTACGAGCAGTACTTC. The encoded protein is CSATRIGYYEQYF.